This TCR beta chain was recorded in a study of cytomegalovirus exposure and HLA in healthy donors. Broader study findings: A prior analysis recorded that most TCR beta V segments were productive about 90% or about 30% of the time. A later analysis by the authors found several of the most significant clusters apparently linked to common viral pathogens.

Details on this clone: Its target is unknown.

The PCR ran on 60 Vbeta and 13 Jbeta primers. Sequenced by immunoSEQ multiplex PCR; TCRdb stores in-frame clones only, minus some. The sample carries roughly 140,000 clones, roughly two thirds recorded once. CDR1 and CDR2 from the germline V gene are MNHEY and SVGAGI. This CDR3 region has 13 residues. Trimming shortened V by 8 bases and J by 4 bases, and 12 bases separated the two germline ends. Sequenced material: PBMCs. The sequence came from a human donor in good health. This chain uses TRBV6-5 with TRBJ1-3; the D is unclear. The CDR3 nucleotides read TGTGCCAGCGCGCGGGAAAACGGAAACACCATATATTTT. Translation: CASARENGNTIYF.